The 2 T cell receptor beta chains below were found in one sample sequenced in a study of T cell responses to AZD1222 COVID-19 vaccine. Profiled with immunoSEQ multiplex PCR; TCRdb holds only in-frame clones, not every one. The sample holds about 140,000 clones, roughly 92% seen once. The sample here was peripheral blood, taken on day 0 of AZD1222 vaccination. The source of these receptors is an adult in good health.

This chain links TRBV6-5 with TRBJ2-7, with D perhaps matching TRBD1 (6 bases). With 7 bases removed from V and 4 bases from J, the gap between germline ends came to 20 bases. Per the germline V gene, CDR1 is MNHEY and CDR2 is SVGAGI. CDR3 length equals 15 residues. In DNA, the CDR3 is TGTGCCAGCAACTTGGAGGCAGGGGTTCTATACGAGCAGTACTTC. Translated: CASNLEAGVLYEQYF.

This clone appeared once. This same CDR3 is encoded by further DNA sequences in the sample. This chain uses TRBV5-1 with TRBJ2-7; D gene unclear. Trimming shortened V by 0 bases and J by 3 bases, and 1 base separated the two germline ends. The length of the CDR3 is 11 residues. Germline V CDR1 and CDR2: SGHRS, YFSETQ. CDR3 nucleotide sequence: TGCGCCAGCAGCTTGGACTACGAGCAGTACTTC. This translates into CASSLDYEQYF.